This T cell receptor (beta chain) comes out of a study of spatial heterogeneity in lung cancer. In its sample, this clonotype ranks as medium-sized (0.01 to 0.1%). The presence of a unique molecular identifier marked each TCR cDNA molecule. From the 5' RACE reads, TCRdb called clonotypes with MiXCR, one entry per CDR3 protein. The table has 10,000 to 15,000 distinct CDR3 sequences, around 3.7% seen once. As to time point: sample taken at primary tumor resection. The donors, around 71 patients with untreated early-stage non-small cell lung cancer, provided the samples. Tumor, nontumor lung or frozen PBMC supplied whole RNA, sequenced without sorting. The clonotype originates from a male donor with early-stage non-small cell lung cancer. The specimen was PBMCs, collected at surgery.

The CDR3 nucleotides are TGTGCCAGCAGCCAAGGGGGTAGCGGGAAAACCAATGAGCAGTTCTTC. It is translated as CASSQGGSGKTNEQFF. The chain recombines TRBV4-2 with TRBJ2-1; TRBD2 agrees at 8 bases. V lost 1 base to trimming and J lost 6 bases; unmatched junction nucleotides: 8. The germline V gene encodes CDR1 LGHNA and CDR2 YNFKEQ. The CDR3 sequence is 16 residues long.